The count of the clone carrying this T cell receptor (beta chain) is one. As processed by the authors: Reference gene primer amplification yielded estimated nucleated cell counts. Method: immunoSEQ multiplex PCR; TCRdb's copy keeps in-frame clones and lacks some. D and trimming were read from the DNA, whereas the V and J calls and clone size are those reported in that table. The sample records about 300,000 clones, around 90% being singletons. The data stem from a study of blood T cell repertoires in COVID-19. The material sequenced was PBMCs or T cells enriched from blood (not recorded which). This TCR was sampled from a woman in her thirties who had recovered from COVID-19.

CDR3 in DNA: TGTGCCAGCCAACTCGGGACAGCCTCTGGAAACACCATATATTTT. The encoded protein is CASQLGTASGNTIYF. This chain uses TRBV19 with TRBJ1-3, with 7 bases identical to TRBD1. CDR3 size: 15 residues. Trimming took 9 bases from V and 0 from J; bases not matched to a gene: 8. Germline loops: CDR1 LNHDA, CDR2 SQIVND (reference sequence).